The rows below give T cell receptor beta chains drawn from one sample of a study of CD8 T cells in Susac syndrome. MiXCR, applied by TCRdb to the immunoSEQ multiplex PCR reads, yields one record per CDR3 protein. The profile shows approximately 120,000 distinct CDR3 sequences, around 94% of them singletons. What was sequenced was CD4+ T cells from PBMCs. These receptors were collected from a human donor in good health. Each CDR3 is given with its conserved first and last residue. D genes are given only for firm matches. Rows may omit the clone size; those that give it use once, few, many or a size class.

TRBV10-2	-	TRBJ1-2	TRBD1	TGCGCCAGCAGTGAGGGGACAGCCTATGGCTACACCTTC	CASSEGTAYGYTF
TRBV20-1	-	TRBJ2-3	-	TGCAGTGCTAGACCCCCTGCGGGCGGAGGTAACACAGATACGCAGTATTTT	CSARPPAGGGNTDTQYF
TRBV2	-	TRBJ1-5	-	TGTGCCAGCAGTGTGTGGGTGTATCAGCCCCAGCATTTT	CASSVWVYQPQHF
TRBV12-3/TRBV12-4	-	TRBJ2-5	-	TGTGCCAGCAGTTTATTGGGGGGCGAAGAGACCCAGTACTTC	CASSLLGGEETQYF
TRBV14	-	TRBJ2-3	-	TGTGCCAGCAGCCACCTTTACACGGCAGATACGCAGTATTTT	CASSHLYTADTQYF
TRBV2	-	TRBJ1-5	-	TGTGCCAGCATACAGGGACCCAATCAGCCCCAGCATTTT	CASIQGPNQPQHF
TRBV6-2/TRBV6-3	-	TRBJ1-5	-	TGTGCCAGCAGTTACCCGCCGGGGCGGGGAATTTGGCCCCAGCATTTT	CASSYPPGRGIWPQHF
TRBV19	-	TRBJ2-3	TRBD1	TGTGCCAGTAGTATAGACGTGACAGGGGTGGGAGCAGATACGCAGTATTTT	CASSIDVTGVGADTQYF
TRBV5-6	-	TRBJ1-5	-	TGTGCCAGCAGCTTGTCTCCAGATGTAGCCAATCAGCCCCAGCATTTT	CASSLSPDVANQPQHF
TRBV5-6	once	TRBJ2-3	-	TGTGCCAGCAGCCAGCCGCCCGCGTGGTCAGATACGCAGTATTTT	CASSQPPAWSDTQYF
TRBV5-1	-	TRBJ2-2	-	TGCGCCAGCAGCTTGGGGCAGGCCGGCACCGGGGAGCTGTTTTTT	CASSLGQAGTGELFF
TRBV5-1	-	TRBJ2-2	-	TGCGCCAGCAGCTCGAACCCGGGACAAACGAACACCGGGGAGCTGTTTTTT	CASSSNPGQTNTGELFF
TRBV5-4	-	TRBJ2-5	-	TGTGCCAGCAGCTCGGGGGGCACGGAAGAGACCCAGTACTTC	CASSSGGTEETQYF
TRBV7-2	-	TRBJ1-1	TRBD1	TGTGCCAGCATCGCACAGGGGGCGCTTACTGAAGCTTTCTTT	CASIAQGALTEAFF
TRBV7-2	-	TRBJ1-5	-	TGTGCCAGCAGCTTTAGGCCGCCGGGGGGCAGGGGAGATCAGCCCCAGCATTTT	CASSFRPPGGRGDQPQHF
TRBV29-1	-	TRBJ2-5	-	TGCAGCGTCGCAGAGGGACCCCAGTACTTC	CSVAEGPQYF
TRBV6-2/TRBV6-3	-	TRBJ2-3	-	TGTGCCAGCAGGTACGAAGGAGCACGGACGCAGTATTTT	CASRYEGARTQYF
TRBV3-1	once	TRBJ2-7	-	TGTGCCAGCAGCCAAGTCGGGACCGAATGCGACGAGCAGTACTTC	CASSQVGTECDEQYF
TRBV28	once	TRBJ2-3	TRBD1	TGTGCCACCGACAGGGGCGCAAGGTCCCTCACAGATACGCAGTATTTT	CATDRGARSLTDTQYF
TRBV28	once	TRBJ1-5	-	TGTGCCAGCAGGTTGGGAAAAGGGCAGGGGAAACATCAGCCCCAGCATTTT	CASRLGKGQGKHQPQHF
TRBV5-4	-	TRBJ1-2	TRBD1	TGTGCCAGCAGCTTGGTCCCAGGGGGCTACTATGGCTACACCTTC	CASSLVPGGYYGYTF
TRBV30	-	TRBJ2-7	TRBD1	TGTGCCTGGAGTGAGGGGACAGAGACCTACGAGCAGTACTTC	CAWSEGTETYEQYF
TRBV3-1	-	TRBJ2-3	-	TGTGCCAGCAGCCGAGGATCCCTCGGAGATACGCAGTATTTT	CASSRGSLGDTQYF
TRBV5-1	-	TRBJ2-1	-	TGCGCCAGCAGCGGGCCCAGCGGGCCTTACAATGAGCAGTTCTTC	CASSGPSGPYNEQFF
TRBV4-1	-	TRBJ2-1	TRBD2	TGCGCCAGCAGCCAACCTTGGGGTAGCGGGAGAGACAATGAGCAGTTCTTC	CASSQPWGSGRDNEQFF
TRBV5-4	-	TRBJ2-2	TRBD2	TGTGCCAGCAGCGCCCAGGGGACTAGCGGGATCTGGACCGGGGAGCTGTTTTTT	CASSAQGTSGIWTGELFF
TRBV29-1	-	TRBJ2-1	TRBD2	TGCAGCGTTGACCCTGACCCCTCACTAGCGGGAGGCCCCAATGAGCAGTTCTTC	CSVDPDPSLAGGPNEQFF
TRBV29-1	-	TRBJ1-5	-	TGCAGCGTTCGGGACAATAGCAATCAGCCCCAGCATTTT	CSVRDNSNQPQHF
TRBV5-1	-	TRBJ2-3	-	TGCGCCAGCAGCTTGCAGGGGCCGAGCACAGATACGCAGTATTTT	CASSLQGPSTDTQYF
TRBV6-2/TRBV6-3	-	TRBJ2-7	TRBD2	TGTGCCAGCAGGACTAGCGGGAGCTTCTCCTACGAGCAGTACTTC	CASRTSGSFSYEQYF
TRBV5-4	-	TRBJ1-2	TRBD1	TGTGCCAGCAGCTTGGCAGGGACAGGGGTTGGCTACACCTTC	CASSLAGTGVGYTF
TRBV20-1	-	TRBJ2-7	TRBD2	TGCAGTGCTAGAAACCCCGGGACTAGGGAAGGCTACGAGCAGTACTTC	CSARNPGTREGYEQYF
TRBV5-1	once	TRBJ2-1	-	TGCGCCAGCAGCTTGGCCATGGGGACTCGGGCCGAGCAGTTCTTC	CASSLAMGTRAEQFF
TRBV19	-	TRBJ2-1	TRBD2	TGTGCCAGTAGTATAGGGGGGACTAGCGGGAATGAGTTCTTC	CASSIGGTSGNEFF
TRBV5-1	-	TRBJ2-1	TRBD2	TGCGCCAGCAGCGAGAATGGCGGGAGAGAATATGAGCAGTTCTTC	CASSENGGREYEQFF
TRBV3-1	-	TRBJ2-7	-	TGTGCCAGCAGCCGCCTTGGGACCTTGCGGTACTTC	CASSRLGTLRYF
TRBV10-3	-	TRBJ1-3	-	TGTGCCATCAGCCCCCGTAACTCTGGAAACACCATATATTTT	CAISPRNSGNTIYF
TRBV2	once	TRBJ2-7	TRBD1	TGTGCCAGCAGTTCCCGGGACAGAAACATCTACGAGCAGTACTTC	CASSSRDRNIYEQYF
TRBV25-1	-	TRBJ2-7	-	TGTGCCAGCAGTGATTTCCCCGTGAGGGGGTCCTACGAGCAGTACTTC	CASSDFPVRGSYEQYF
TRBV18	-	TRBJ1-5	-	TGTGCCAGCTCACCAGGCAGAAACAATCAGCCCCAGCATTTT	CASSPGRNNQPQHF
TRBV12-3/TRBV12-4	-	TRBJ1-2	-	TGTGCCAGCAGTCTCAGACTATACTATGGCTACACCTTC	CASSLRLYYGYTF
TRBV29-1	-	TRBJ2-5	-	TGCAGCGTTGCCCCGAGAGAGACCCAGTACTTC	CSVAPRETQYF
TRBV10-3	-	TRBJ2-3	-	TGTGCCTCCAAAGCGGACAGTGGGACAGATACGCAGTATTTT	CASKADSGTDTQYF
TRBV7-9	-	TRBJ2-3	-	TGTGCCAGCACCCCAAGCAGGGAGGCCCCGGAGAAAAAGTATTTT	CASTPSREAPEKKYF
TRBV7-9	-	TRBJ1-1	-	TGTGCCAGCAGCTTAGGTTTCACGGGGGTCTCTGAAGCTTTCTTT	CASSLGFTGVSEAFF
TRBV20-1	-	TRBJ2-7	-	TGCAGTACCAAGGCCCCCGGAACCTACGAGCAGTACTTC	CSTKAPGTYEQYF
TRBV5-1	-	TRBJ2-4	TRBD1	TGCGCCAGCAGCCCCCCCGGGACAGGGGGGATTCAGTACTTC	CASSPPGTGGIQYF
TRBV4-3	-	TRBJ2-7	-	TGCGCCAGCAGCCAAGATTATAGGGGCCTGATCCGCTACGAGCAGTACTTC	CASSQDYRGLIRYEQYF
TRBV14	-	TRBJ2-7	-	TGTGCCAGCAGCCAGGGTAACTCCTACGAGCAGTACTTC	CASSQGNSYEQYF
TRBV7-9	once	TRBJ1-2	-	TGTGCCAGCAGCCCGTTCGCACAGGGAGATGGCTACACCTTC	CASSPFAQGDGYTF
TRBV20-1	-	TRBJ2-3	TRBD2	TGCAGTGCTAGAGGGTTAGCGGGAACAGATACGCAGTATTTT	CSARGLAGTDTQYF